The 24 T cell receptor beta chains in this list originate from one sample, sequenced in a study of blood T cell repertoires in COVID-19. The data were produced by immunoSEQ multiplex PCR, yet TCRdb's version contains in-frame clones alone and is incomplete. The sample has over 40,000 clones; 80% to 95% are singletons. The sample comprised peripheral blood. These receptors came from a human donor in a cohort sampled during active COVID-19.

The rearrangement joins TRBV4-3 to TRBJ2-1; D possibly corresponds to TRBD1 (6 bases). In germline, CDR1 is LGHNA, CDR2 YSLEER. Trimming removed 6 bases at V and 2 bases at J, with 14 bases between. The length of the CDR3 is 15 residues. The CDR3 sequence: CASRMAGQPYNEQFF. CDR3 nucleotide sequence: TGCGCCAGCAGAATGGCTGGACAGCCCTACAATGAGCAGTTCTTC.

The sample holds one count of this clone. The rearrangement joins TRBV6-5 to TRBJ1-5, with TRBD1 matching 7 bases. The ends lost 5 bases at V and 6 bases at J; junction bases unmatched: 7. Germline V gene lookup returns CDR1 MNHEY and CDR2 SVGAGI. The CDR3 is 14 residues long. In DNA, the CDR3 is TGTGCCAGCAGTCTTGACAGGGTAGGTCAGCCCCAGCATTTT. Translated, it gives CASSLDRVGQPQHF.

The rearrangement links TRBV6-2 or TRBV6-3 to TRBJ2-3; 8 bases align to TRBD2. Germline CDR1 is MNHEY and CDR2 is SVGEGT. J was trimmed by 0 bases and V by 2 bases; bases with no gene match: 16. The CDR3 extends over 20 amino acids. The CDR3 DNA reads as TGTGCCAGCAGTTACCGGCGGGGGGTGCGGGAGTGGTTAAGCACAGATACGCAGTATTTT. Protein: CASSYRRGVREWLSTDTQYF.

This chain joins TRBV12-5 and TRBJ2-7; no clear D. With 6 bases removed from V and 3 bases from J, the gap between germline ends came to 3 bases. The CDR3 totals 10 residues. CDR1 LGHNT and CDR2 FRNRAP come from the germline V gene. The CDR3 protein is CASGGYEQYF. CDR3 nucleotides: TGTGCTAGTGGCGGCTACGAGCAGTACTTC.

In its sample, this clone was seen once. The chain recombines TRBV11-2 with TRBJ1-1, with D maybe TRBD1 (6 bases). CDR1 SGHAT and CDR2 FQNNGV come from the germline V gene. Deletions cut 1 base from V and 4 bases from J, with 16 bases between. The length of the CDR3 is 16 residues. This CDR3 reads CASSLAFQGIGTEAFF. The CDR3 DNA is TGTGCCAGCAGCTTAGCATTTCAGGGGATTGGCACTGAAGCTTTCTTT.

The J gene is TRBJ2-3, the V gene TRBV7-2, with D unclear. Germline CDR1 is SGHTA and CDR2 is FQGNSA. There are 13 residues in the CDR3. V was cut by 4 bases and J by 0 bases, with 5 bases left in between. The CDR3 is CASSYGSTDTQYF. The DNA of the CDR3 is TGTGCCAGCAGCTACGGGAGCACAGATACGCAGTATTTT.

This sequence joins TRBV6-2 or TRBV6-3 and TRBJ1-2, with D tentatively TRBD1 (6 bases). The CDR3 consists of 16 residues. V dropped 2 bases and J dropped 8 bases, with 21 bases sitting between them. Looked up from germline, CDR1 is MNHEY and CDR2 is SVGEGT. For the CDR3, the DNA is TGTGCCAGCAGTTACCCCCGCGGGGGGCGCGTTGACGGCTACACCTTC. Translation: CASSYPRGGRVDGYTF.

The rearrangement joins TRBV7-9 to TRBJ1-3; D uncertain. The CDR3 has 17 amino acids. Between the trimmed V and J ends, which lost 5 bases and 3 bases, there was a span of 20 bases. Germline CDR1 SEHNR, CDR2 FQNEAQ (reference sequence). The CDR3 protein is CASSLYTSSVYGNTIYF. DNA for the CDR3: TGTGCCAGCAGCCTCTATACCTCTTCGGTTTATGGAAACACCATATATTTT.

This clone was detected only a few times. This specimen includes other DNA sequences encoding the same CDR3. The V call is TRBV5-1, the J call TRBJ2-7; 9 nucleotides agree with TRBD1. The CDR3 length is 15 residues. The V segment lost 0 bases and the J segment 4 bases; nucleotides outside the gene matches: 5. CDR1 SGHRS and CDR2 YFSETQ come from the germline V gene. CDR3: CASSLGGTGKYEQYF. CDR3 coding DNA: TGCGCCAGCAGCTTGGGAGGGACAGGGAAATACGAGCAGTACTTC. Drawing the rest from reference TRBV5-1 and TRBJ2-7, the complete variable domain is KAGVTQTPRYLIKTRGQQVTLSCSPISGHRSVSWYQQTPGQGLQFLFEYFSETQRNKGNFPGRFSGRQFSNSRSEMNVSTLELGDSALYLCASSLGGTGKYEQYFGPGTRLTVT.

The count of this clone is one. The chain uses TRBV2 and TRBJ1-5; 8 positions agree with TRBD1. J lost 15 bases, V lost 2 bases, and 6 bases had no gene match. Looked up from germline, CDR1 is SNHLY and CDR2 is FYNNEI. The CDR3 extends over 12 amino acids. The CDR3 here is CASSELDRGWHF. CDR3 DNA sequence: TGTGCCAGCAGTGAACTAGACAGGGGCTGGCATTTT.

The chain uses TRBV18 and TRBJ1-5; D may be TRBD1 (6 bases). Trimming removed 6 bases from V and 6 bases from J, with 12 bases in between. The CDR3 is made up of 13 amino acids. CDR1 is KGHSH and CDR2 is LQKENI in the germline V gene. In DNA form, the CDR3 reads TGTGCCAGCTCGACAGGCCCCCGTCAGCCCCAGCATTTT. Amino acids: CASSTGPRQPQHF.

The chain has TRBV6-5 and TRBJ1-5; TRBD1 agrees at 7 bases. J lost 0 bases, V lost 6 bases, and 5 bases had no gene match. The germline V gene encodes CDR1 MNHEY and CDR2 SVGAGI. The CDR3 contains 15 residues. The CDR3 sequence is CASRAGTVSNQPQHF. For the CDR3, the DNA is TGTGCCAGCAGAGCCGGGACAGTTAGCAATCAGCCCCAGCATTTT.

A single count supports this clone. The V gene is TRBV19, the J gene TRBJ1-2; D gene ambiguous. The V gene's germline CDR1 is LNHDA and CDR2 SQIVND (reference sequence). CDR3 length: 13 residues. V shed 5 bases and J shed 6 bases, with 13 bases lying between them. The CDR3 region is CASSPRSADGYTF. In DNA form, the CDR3 reads TGTGCCAGTAGTCCCCGGTCGGCGGATGGCTACACCTTC. Full variable domain (rest looked up from reference TRBV19 and TRBJ1-2): DGGITQSPKYLFRKEGQNVTLSCEQNLNHDAMYWYRQDPGQGLRLIYYSQIVNDFQKGDIAEGYSVSREKKESFPLTVTSAQKNPTAFYLCASSPRSADGYTFGSGTRLTVV.

The V and J genes are TRBV5-1 and TRBJ2-5, with a possible D match to TRBD1 (6 bases). The CDR3 has 14 residues. Trimming took 4 bases from V and 4 from J, leaving 14 bases between them. The V gene's germline CDR1 is SGHRS and CDR2 YFSETQ. CDR3 sequence reads: CASSPDHRVETQYF. The CDR3 DNA reads as TGCGCCAGCAGCCCCGACCACAGGGTAGAGACCCAGTACTTC.

This clone occurred a few times. This chain uses TRBV9 with TRBJ1-2; D gene uncertain. The CDR3 consists of 17 residues. Germline V gene sequence: CDR1 SGDLS, CDR2 YYNGEE. V dropped 3 bases and J dropped 0 bases, with 18 bases sitting between them. CDR3 loop: CASSGPPPGLPNYGYTF. In nucleotides, the CDR3 is TGTGCCAGCAGCGGGCCCCCCCCCGGACTTCCTAACTATGGCTACACCTTC.

The chain combines TRBV4-1 with TRBJ2-7, with TRBD2 matching over 9 bases. The CDR3 runs to 19 residues. Germline V gives CDR1 MGHRA, CDR2 YSYEKL. V lost 2 bases, J lost 0 bases, and 14 bases stayed unmatched. The chain's CDR3 is CASSQWGTPEREASYEQYF. CDR3 DNA: TGCGCCAGCAGCCAATGGGGGACGCCAGAGCGGGAGGCCTCCTACGAGCAGTACTTC.

The gene calls are TRBV6-1 and TRBJ2-7; TRBD2 aligns across 9 bases. V was pared by 3 bases and J by 0 bases, with 6 bases of the junction left unmatched. Per the germline V gene, CDR1 is MNHNS and CDR2 is SASEGT. The CDR3 runs 16 residues. The CDR3 sequence is CASSEPLAGTSYEQYF. Written as DNA, the CDR3 is TGTGCCAGCAGTGAGCCCCTAGCGGGGACCTCCTACGAGCAGTACTTC.

The chain has TRBV5-4 and TRBJ2-1; TRBD2 matches 9 bases. Germline V lookup: CDR1 SGHNT, CDR2 YYREEE (reference sequence). CDR3 length: 14 residues. Germline trimming cut 2 bases from V and 7 bases from J; bases unmatched to any gene: 4. In nucleotides, the CDR3 is TGTGCCAGCAGCTTTGATGCGGGGGGGAATGAGCAGTTCTTC. It specifies CASSFDAGGNEQFF.

The V and J genes are TRBV9 and TRBJ2-3; maybe TRBD1 (7 bases). The germline V and J ends were trimmed by 2 bases and 2 bases, with 12 bases remaining between them. This CDR3 comprises 15 residues. CDR1 and CDR2 (germline): SGDLS, YYNGEE. CDR3 sequence: CASSVTGRYTDTQYF. DNA of the CDR3: TGTGCCAGCAGCGTGACAGGGAGGTACACAGATACGCAGTATTTT.

This clone showed up just a few times. The chain couples TRBV5-6 to TRBJ2-1; no firm D call. V was shortened by 2 bases and J by 2 bases, with 11 bases between the two germline ends. This CDR3 has 15 amino acids. The V gene's germline CDR1 is SGHDT and CDR2 YYEEEE. CDR3 residues: CASSFGNRAYNEQFF. CDR3 DNA sequence: TGTGCCAGCAGCTTTGGAAACAGAGCCTACAATGAGCAGTTCTTC.

This clone appeared once. The rearrangement links TRBV9 to TRBJ1-1; D unclear. The length of the CDR3 is 14 residues. V was pared by 5 bases and J by 4 bases, with 15 bases between. Germline V CDR1 and CDR2: SGDLS, YYNGEE. DNA of the CDR3: TGTGCCAGCAGTCGTAGTATGGAGGGCACTGAAGCTTTCTTT. Protein product: CASSRSMEGTEAFF.

To note about this clone: Because the CDR3 is missing its conserved closing phenylalanine or tryptophan, this is likely a read error. It is unclear where the CDR3 begins or ends on the DNA, so no DNA is shown, and the CDR3 is as TCRdb lists it. This chain joins TRBV19 and TRBJ2-6; no check of the table's D call, TRBD2, against the DNA was made. Germline loops: CDR1 LNHDA, CDR2 SQIVND (reference sequence). With termini counted, the CDR3 has 9 amino acids. Here the CDR3 reads CAHRVRGRL.

The chain is built from TRBV10-3 and TRBJ2-1; 9 nucleotides line up with TRBD2. The CDR3 contains 12 residues. In germline, CDR1 is ENHRY, CDR2 SYGVKD. The ends lost 10 bases at V and 5 bases at J; junction bases unmatched: 3. CDR3 region: CATLAGNNEQFF. In DNA, the CDR3 is TGTGCCACCCTAGCGGGAAACAATGAGCAGTTCTTC.

CDR3 sequence reads: CASSPPLAGVLGTDTQYF. CDR3 nucleotides: TGTGCCAGTAGCCCCCCTTTAGCGGGGGTTCTAGGCACAGATACGCAGTATTTT. This chain connects TRBV19 to TRBJ2-3; TRBD2 matches 9 bases. The germline CDR1 and CDR2 sequences are LNHDA and SQIVND (reference sequence). V was pared by 6 bases and J by 1 base, with 14 bases of the junction left unmatched. The CDR3 covers 18 residues. Looking up the rest from reference TRBV19 and TRBJ2-3 gives the full variable domain: DGGITQSPKYLFRKEGQNVTLSCEQNLNHDAMYWYRQDPGQGLRLIYYSQIVNDFQKGDIAEGYSVSREKKESFPLTVTSAQKNPTAFYLCASSPPLAGVLGTDTQYFGPGTRLTVL.